Below are 31 T cell receptor beta chains sequenced from a single sample in a study of CD8 T cells in ankylosing spondylitis. No antigens are known for them. General observations from the study: A motif in TCR beta, a set of under 10 highly homologous variants, appeared characteristic of ankylosing spondylitis blood.

MiXCR, run by TCRdb on the 5' RACE reads, gives a single entry per CDR3 protein. The profile shows about 210,000 distinct CDR3 sequences, about 7% of them singletons. Sequencing was done on a sample of blood, either unsorted or a sorted T cell fraction (not recorded which). The receptor set was obtained from a male donor with ankylosing spondylitis.

At least ten counts were recorded for this clonotype. CDR3 bases: TGTGCCAGCAGCCCGTCCCCAGGGGTGAGCACAGATACGCAGTATTTT. Translated, it gives CASSPSPGVSTDTQYF. The chain links TRBV5-5 to TRBJ2-3; weak D call: TRBD1 (6 bases). Deletions cut 4 bases from V and 0 bases from J, with 15 bases between. The CDR3 sequence is 16 residues long. Germline-derived CDR1 and CDR2 are SGHKS and YYEKEE (reference sequence).

Concerning this clonotype: A much more abundant neighbour one base away suggests this may be a read error. The chain carries TRBV13 and TRBJ2-5, with a tentative D call TRBD2 (5 bases). Trimming took 8 bases from V and 2 from J, leaving 9 bases between them. Germline-derived CDR1 and CDR2 are PRHDT and FYEKMQ (reference sequence). This CDR3 comprises 12 residues. The CDR3 DNA reads TGTGCCAGCGGCGGAGGACAAGAGACCCAGTACTTC. Encoded protein: CASGGGQETQYF.

In the case of this clonotype: The junction differs from germline at one of its ends, possibly a read error. The DNA for the CDR3 is TGCAGCGTATCCGGGACTACGCACAGGGACTTC. Protein product: CSVSGTTHRDF. The chain is built from TRBV29-1 and TRBJ2-5, with D possibly matching TRBD2 (7 bases). Germline assignment: CDR1 SQVTM and CDR2 ANQGSEA. The CDR3 is 11 residues long.

This clonotype was seen a few times. The chain has TRBV20-1 and TRBJ2-7; possibly TRBD2 for D (5 bases). CDR1 and CDR2 (germline): DFQATT, SNEGSKA (reference sequence). The V gene lost 2 bases and the J gene lost 3 bases, with 11 bases spanning the gap. CDR3 length: 13 amino acids. As DNA, the CDR3 is TGCAGTGCTAGACCTGGACGGGGCTACGAGCAGTACTTC. This gives the protein CSARPGRGYEQYF.

This clonotype was recorded a few times. The chain couples TRBV14 to TRBJ1-1; 8 nucleotides align to TRBD1. From germline, CDR1 is SGHDN and CDR2 FVKESK. V gave up 2 bases and J gave up 8 bases; unmatched junction bases: 10. This CDR3 is 15 amino acids long. CDR3 sequence: CASSQLVPGQEEAFF. For the CDR3, the DNA is TGTGCCAGCAGCCAACTAGTCCCGGGACAGGAAGAAGCTTTCTTT.

V is TRBV5-1 and J is TRBJ2-7; D is perhaps TRBD1 (6 bases). Between the trimmed V and J ends, which lost 0 bases and 4 bases, there was a span of 11 bases. Germline values: CDR1 SGHRS, CDR2 YFSETQ. The CDR3 consists of 14 residues. The CDR3 protein is CASSLEGHPYEQYF. CDR3 nucleotide sequence: TGCGCCAGCAGCTTGGAGGGACATCCTTACGAGCAGTACTTC.

This clonotype was seen a single time. The chain carries TRBV27 and TRBJ2-3; TRBD2 agrees at 8 bases. This CDR3 is built from 17 residues. V gave up 3 bases and J gave up 2 bases; unmatched junction bases: 10. Germline V gene sequence: CDR1 MNHEY, CDR2 SMNVEV (reference sequence). The CDR3 bases are TGTGCCAGCAGTTTCTTATCTCGCGGGGGGATCACAGATACGCAGTATTTT. Residues: CASSFLSRGGITDTQYF.

This clonotype was counted at least ten times. The chain combines TRBV12-3 or TRBV12-4 with TRBJ1-1; no clear D gene. The length of the CDR3 is 11 residues. V shed 8 bases and J shed 7 bases, with 11 bases lying between them. CDR3 nucleotide sequence: TGTGCCAGCCTCCAGGCTAGTGAAGCTTTCTTT. This gives the protein CASLQASEAFF.

Many counts were recorded for this clonotype. The chain recombines TRBV5-5 with TRBJ1-2, with 7 bases that match TRBD1. With 0 bases clipped from V and 3 bases from J, the junction kept 8 bases outside the gene matches. The CDR3 consists of 16 residues. The germline gives CDR1 SGHKS, CDR2 YYEKEE (reference sequence). The DNA of the CDR3 is TGTGCCAGCAGCTTGGCCGTGGCAGGGGGGTACTATGGCTACACCTTC. This sequence encodes CASSLAVAGGYYGYTF. The full variable domain, its missing parts supplied by reference TRBV5-5 and TRBJ1-2, is DAGVTQSPTHLIKTRGQQVTLRCSPISGHKSVSWYQQVLGQGPQFIFQYYEKEERGRGNFPDRFSARQFPNYSSELNVNALLLGDSALYLCASSLAVAGGYYGYTFGSGTRLTVV.

This clonotype came up a few times. This chain links TRBV18 with TRBJ1-2; D unresolved. The V end was cut by 3 bases, the J end by 3 bases, with 20 bases between. The CDR3 has 17 residues. Germline V CDR1 and CDR2: KGHSH, LQKENI. This CDR3 reads CASSPKGQGLLDYGYTF. The CDR3 bases are TGTGCCAGCTCACCCAAGGGCCAAGGGCTACTCGACTATGGCTACACCTTC. The variable domain in full, with the rest retrieved from reference TRBV18 and TRBJ1-2, is NAGVMQNPRHLVRRRGQEARLRCSPMKGHSHVYWYRQLPEEGLKFMVYLQKENIIDESGMPKERFSAEFPKEGPSILRIQQVVRGDSAAYFCASSPKGQGLLDYGYTFGSGTRLTVV.

Ten or more counts support this clonotype. The chain combines TRBV15 with TRBJ2-3, with 13 bases identical to TRBD2. The CDR3 extends over 18 amino acids. Germline CDR1 LNHNV, CDR2 YYDKDF (reference sequence). J was trimmed by 1 base and V by 5 bases; bases with no gene match: 9. The CDR3 coding sequence is TGTGCCACCAGCCCAGGGACTAGCGGGGTAACTGGCACAGATACGCAGTATTTT. Amino acid sequence: CATSPGTSGVTGTDTQYF.

The J gene is TRBJ1-5, the V gene TRBV20-1; TRBD1 is a possible D gene (6 bases). The length of the CDR3 is 16 residues. Germline CDR1 reads DFQATT; CDR2 reads SNEGSKA (reference sequence). V dropped 0 bases and J dropped 0 bases, with 12 bases sitting between them. CDR3 in amino acids: CSARDRGRGSNQPQHF. The CDR3 DNA sequence: TGCAGTGCTAGAGATCGAGGCAGGGGTAGCAATCAGCCCCAGCATTTT.

There are many counts of this clonotype. The genes are TRBV7-9 and TRBJ2-2; D possibly corresponds to TRBD2 (6 bases). This CDR3 has 16 amino acids. Germline V gives CDR1 SEHNR, CDR2 FQNEAQ (reference sequence). Trimming shortened V by 8 bases and J by 4 bases, and 20 bases separated the two germline ends. The CDR3 coding sequence is TGTGCCAGCTTAAACCGTGTGCGGGGCGGCACCGGGGAGCTGTTTTTT. It encodes CASLNRVRGGTGELFF.

At least ten counts were recorded for this clonotype. This rearrangement joins TRBV27 to TRBJ2-5; D not resolved. Germline V gives CDR1 MNHEY, CDR2 SMNVEV (reference sequence). The length of the CDR3 is 13 residues. V lost 5 bases and J 3 bases, leaving 10 bases between the germline ends. The CDR3 protein is CASSPYSKETQYF. CDR3 sequence (DNA): TGTGCCAGCAGTCCTTACTCGAAAGAGACCCAGTACTTC.

The rearrangement uses TRBV4-3 and TRBJ2-2, with D perhaps being TRBD1 or TRBD2 (5 bases each). V was clipped by 0 bases and J by 8 bases, with 19 bases between them. CDR3 length: 17 residues. Germline V gene sequence: CDR1 LGHNA, CDR2 YSLEER. In DNA, the CDR3 is TGCGCCAGCAGCCAAGAAAGGCAGGGACCAACCGCGGGGGAGCTGTTTTTT. Residues: CASSQERQGPTAGELFF.

This clonotype was detected ten times or more. V gene TRBV20-1 combines with J gene TRBJ2-5, with TRBD2 matching over 10 bases. Germline V gene data show CDR1 as DFQATT and CDR2 as SNEGSKA (reference sequence). Trimming took 5 bases from V and 5 from J; bases not matched to a gene: 8. CDR3 length: 14 residues. This chain's CDR3 is CSASLAGAFETQYF. Written as DNA, the CDR3 is TGCAGTGCTTCGCTAGCGGGAGCTTTCGAGACCCAGTACTTC.

This clonotype was seen a few times. This sequence joins TRBV4-3 and TRBJ2-7; tentatively, D is TRBD2 (5 bases). The CDR3 sequence is 16 residues long. Germline V gene lookup returns CDR1 LGHNA and CDR2 YSLEER. V shed 0 bases and J shed 3 bases, with 15 bases lying between them. This chain's CDR3 is CASSQDRLALGYEQYF. CDR3 sequence (DNA): TGCGCCAGCAGCCAAGATCGGCTAGCCCTTGGCTACGAGCAGTACTTC.

This clonotype has a handful of counts. The chain carries TRBV7-2 and TRBJ2-3; D possibly corresponds to TRBD1 (6 bases). V was pared by 2 bases and J by 0 bases, with 15 bases between. This CDR3 spans 17 amino acids. In germline, CDR1 is SGHTA, CDR2 FQGNSA. CDR3 DNA sequence: TGTGCCAGCAGCTTAACCCTCTACAGGGATAGCACAGATACGCAGTATTTT. Residues: CASSLTLYRDSTDTQYF.

This clonotype has at least ten counts. V and J are TRBV11-1 and TRBJ2-2; the match to TRBD2 covers 12 bases. The J segment lost 1 base and the V segment lost 5 bases, leaving 11 bases of the junction unmatched. The CDR3 spans 19 residues. Germline CDR1 is SGHAT and CDR2 is FQDESV (reference sequence). The CDR3 DNA follows: TGTGCCAGCAGCCCTCGCCTAGCGGGGGGGCAAGGGAACACCGGGGAGCTGTTTTTT. It yields the protein CASSPRLAGGQGNTGELFF.

The chain carries TRBV18 and TRBJ2-6; weak D call: TRBD1 (6 bases). The V end lost 3 bases, the J end lost 2 bases, and 14 bases lay between the germline ends. The germline V gene has CDR1 KGHSH and CDR2 LQKENI. The length of the CDR3 is 17 residues. The CDR3 DNA reads as TGTGCCAGCTCACCGACCAGGGGAGTCCCTGGGGCCAACGTCCTGACTTTC. It is translated as CASSPTRGVPGANVLTF.

This clonotype showed up many times. The CDR3 coding sequence is TGTGCCAGCAGTTCCGCCCGCGGGCGCGCCATATATTTT. Its translation is CASSSARGRAIYF. The chain uses TRBV27 and TRBJ1-3; D uncertain. The CDR3 is 13 residues long. CDR1 is MNHEY, CDR2 SMNVEV, per germline (reference sequence). Trimming stripped 4 bases from V and 11 bases from J, with 15 bases between.

Only a few counts were recorded for this clonotype. DNA for the CDR3: TGTGCCAGCAGTCTTGACGAGCACAATGAGCAGTTCTTC. This encodes CASSLDEHNEQFF. The gene calls are TRBV6-2 or TRBV6-3 and TRBJ2-1, with D uncertain. V lost 5 bases to trimming and J lost 5 bases, with 10 bases between them. Germline values: CDR1 MNHEY, CDR2 SVGEGT. This CDR3 spans 13 amino acids.

The rearrangement uses TRBV5-1 and TRBJ1-4; D remains ambiguous. This CDR3 is 15 amino acids long. V was pared by 4 bases and J by 8 bases, with 18 bases between. Per the germline V gene, CDR1 is SGHRS and CDR2 is YFSETQ. The CDR3 DNA is TGCGCCAGCAGCACCCGCTCCTTCCGGGAGGAAAAACTGTTTTTT. It translates to CASSTRSFREEKLFF.

This clonotype was recorded at least ten times. The V gene is TRBV9, the J gene TRBJ2-7; D may correspond to TRBD1 or TRBD2 (5 bases each). Trimming shortened V by 3 bases and J by 1 base, and 11 bases separated the two germline ends. Germline values: CDR1 SGDLS, CDR2 YYNGEE. This CDR3 has 14 residues. CDR3 protein: CASSAPGLSYEQYF. CDR3 nucleotides: TGTGCCAGCAGCGCCCCGGGGCTTTCCTACGAGCAGTACTTC. The full variable domain, completed using reference TRBV9 and TRBJ2-7, is DSGVTQTPKHLITATGQRVTLRCSPRSGDLSVYWYQQSLDQGLQFLIQYYNGEERAKGNILERFSAQQFPDLHSELNLSSLELGDSALYFCASSAPGLSYEQYFGPGTRLTVT.

This clonotype appeared many times. V and J are TRBV7-9 and TRBJ2-1, with a weak D call TRBD1 (5 bases). Trimming stripped 6 bases from V and 6 bases from J, with 9 bases between. The V gene's germline CDR1 is SEHNR and CDR2 FQNEAQ (reference sequence). CDR3 length: 12 residues. DNA for the CDR3: TGTGCCAGCAGAAGTAGGGGCAATGAGCAGTTCTTC. Its protein product is CASRSRGNEQFF.

In its sample, this clonotype was seen many times. V is TRBV2 and J is TRBJ2-1; D is possibly TRBD2 (5 bases). The CDR3 contains 14 residues. V was pared by 2 bases and J by 6 bases, with 11 bases between. CDR1 and CDR2 from the germline V gene are SNHLY and FYNNEI. The CDR3 DNA sequence: TGTGCCAGCAGTGAATCAACGGGAAGCAATGAGCAGTTCTTC. Residues: CASSESTGSNEQFF.

The table lists this clonotype with many counts. The chain couples TRBV6-1 to TRBJ1-1; tentatively, D is TRBD1 (5 bases). V was clipped by 4 bases and J by 9 bases, with 12 bases between them. Germline V gene lookup returns CDR1 MNHNS and CDR2 SASEGT. The CDR3 contains 12 residues. CDR3 sequence (DNA): TGTGCCAGCAGTGTAGGGGACCGGAAAGCTTTCTTT. Translating gives CASSVGDRKAFF.

In its sample, this clonotype was seen many times. The missing conserved phenylalanine or tryptophan at the end of this CDR3 makes a read error likely. The V call is TRBV27, the J call TRBJ1-1, with D unclear. The CDR3 has 16 amino acids. Germline assignment: CDR1 MNHEY and CDR2 SMNVEV (reference sequence). V was pared by 5 bases and J by 1 base, with 17 bases between. CDR3 sequence (DNA): TGTGCCAGCAGTACCCGGTACGATTTGGGGAACACTGAAGCTTTCCTT. Its protein is CASSTRYDLGNTEAFL.

This clonotype has ten or more counts. The chain carries TRBV6-5 and TRBJ1-2; D remains unclear. V lost 4 bases to trimming and J lost 1 base, with 16 bases between them. The CDR3 consists of 16 residues. The V gene's germline CDR1 is MNHEY and CDR2 SVGAGI. The CDR3 coding sequence is TGTGCCAGCAGTTTGGTGTACGGCGTGGGTAACTATGGCTACACCTTC. It encodes CASSLVYGVGNYGYTF.

This clonotype was seen repeatedly, ten times or more. The chain couples TRBV19 to TRBJ1-5; D is ambiguous. The CDR3 runs 14 residues. V was shortened by 3 bases and J by 3 bases, with 9 bases between the two germline ends. Germline loops: CDR1 LNHDA, CDR2 SQIVND (reference sequence). CDR3 loop: CASSIWGYNQPQHF. CDR3 sequence (DNA): TGTGCCAGTAGTATTTGGGGTTACAATCAGCCCCAGCATTTT.

This clonotype was picked up many times. The V gene is TRBV9, the J gene TRBJ2-3; D uncertain. V dropped 0 bases and J dropped 4 bases, with 3 bases sitting between them. This CDR3 contains 12 residues. Looked up from germline, CDR1 is SGDLS and CDR2 is YYNGEE. CDR3 coding DNA: TGTGCCAGCAGCGTAGGGGCAGATACGCAGTATTTT. Translating it yields CASSVGADTQYF.